Sequencing of this T cell receptor (beta chain) was carried out in a study of Ad26.COV2.S vaccination and SARS-CoV-2 variants. Study in general: Donor was in the COV1001 Ad26.COV2.S trial arm. Recipients of Ad26.COV2.S got it intramuscularly, once or twice 56 days apart. The study, taken as a whole, reports: Assessments of TCR breadth and depth may have underestimated the total T cell responses. Non-spike TCR breadth was similar in vaccine and placebo recipients.

Comment on this clone: Its cognate antigen is unknown.

The germline CDR1 and CDR2 sequences are LNHDA and SQIVND (reference sequence). The CDR3 runs 17 residues. V lost 6 bases and J lost 0, with 18 bases in between. Only in-frame clones appear in the TCRdb table, and some are missing; sequencing was by immunoSEQ multiplex PCR. The table lists around 350,000 clones, around 84% of them singletons, with roughly 3.1% in the top ten. Treatment noted: some 20 received Ad26.COV2.S at low or high dose, single or two shots; about 5 received placebo; per-sample allocation not given. Sampling was performed 63 days after the first vaccine or placebo injection. The TCR sequence derives from a person aged 18 to 65 who received the Ad26.COV2.S COVID-19 vaccine or a placebo. This material consisted of peripheral blood, taken in a trial of Ad26.COV2.S vaccine versus placebo. This sequence joins TRBV19 and TRBJ2-4; D is tentatively TRBD1 or TRBD2 (5 bases each). CDR3 bases: TGTGCCAGTAGCGATCCCCGGGGCTTGGTAGCCAAAAACATTCAGTACTTC. Translated, it gives CASSDPRGLVAKNIQYF.